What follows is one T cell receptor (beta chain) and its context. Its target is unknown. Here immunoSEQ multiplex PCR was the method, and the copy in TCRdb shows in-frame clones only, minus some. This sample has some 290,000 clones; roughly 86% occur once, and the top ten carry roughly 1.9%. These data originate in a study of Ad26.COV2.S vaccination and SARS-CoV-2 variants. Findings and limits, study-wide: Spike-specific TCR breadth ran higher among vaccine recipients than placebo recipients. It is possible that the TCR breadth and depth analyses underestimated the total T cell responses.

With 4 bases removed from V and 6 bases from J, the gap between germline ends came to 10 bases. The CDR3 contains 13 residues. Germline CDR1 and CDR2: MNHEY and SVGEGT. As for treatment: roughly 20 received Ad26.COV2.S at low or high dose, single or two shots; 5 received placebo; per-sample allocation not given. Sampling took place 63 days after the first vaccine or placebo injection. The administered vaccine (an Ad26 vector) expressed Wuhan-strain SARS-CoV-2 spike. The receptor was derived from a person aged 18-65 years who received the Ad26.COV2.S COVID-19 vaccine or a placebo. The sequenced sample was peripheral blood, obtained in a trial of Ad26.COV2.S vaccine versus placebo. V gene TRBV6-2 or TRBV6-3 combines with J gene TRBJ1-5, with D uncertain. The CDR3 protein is CASSSFSLQPQHF. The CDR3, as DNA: TGTGCCAGCAGTTCTTTCTCCCTTCAGCCCCAGCATTTT.